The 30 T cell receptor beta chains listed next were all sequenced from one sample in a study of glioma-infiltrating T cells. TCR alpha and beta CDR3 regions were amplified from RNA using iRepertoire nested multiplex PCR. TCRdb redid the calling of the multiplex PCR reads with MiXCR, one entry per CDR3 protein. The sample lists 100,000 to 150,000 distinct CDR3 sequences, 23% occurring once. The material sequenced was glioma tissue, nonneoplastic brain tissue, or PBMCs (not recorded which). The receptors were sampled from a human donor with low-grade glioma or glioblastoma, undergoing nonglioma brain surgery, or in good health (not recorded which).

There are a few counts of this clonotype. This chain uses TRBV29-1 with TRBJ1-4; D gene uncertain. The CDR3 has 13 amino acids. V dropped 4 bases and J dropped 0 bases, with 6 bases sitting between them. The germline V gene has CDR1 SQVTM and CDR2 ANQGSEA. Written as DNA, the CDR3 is TGCAGCGTTGGGACCACAACTAATGAAAAACTGTTTTTT. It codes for CSVGTTTNEKLFF.

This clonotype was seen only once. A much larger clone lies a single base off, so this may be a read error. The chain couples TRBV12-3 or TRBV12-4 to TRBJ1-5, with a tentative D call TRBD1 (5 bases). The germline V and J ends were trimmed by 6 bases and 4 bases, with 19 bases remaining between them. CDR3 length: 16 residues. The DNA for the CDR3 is TGTGCCAGCAGCCCCCAGACGGGACCTAATAATCAGCCCCAGCATTTT. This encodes CASSPQTGPNNQPQHF.

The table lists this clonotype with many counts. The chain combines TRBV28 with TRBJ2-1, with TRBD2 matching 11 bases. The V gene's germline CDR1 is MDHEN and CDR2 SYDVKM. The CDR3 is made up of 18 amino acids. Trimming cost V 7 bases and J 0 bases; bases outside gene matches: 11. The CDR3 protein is CASNSGASGRYSYNEQFF. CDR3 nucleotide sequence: TGTGCCAGCAACTCAGGGGCTAGCGGGAGGTACTCCTACAATGAGCAGTTCTTC.

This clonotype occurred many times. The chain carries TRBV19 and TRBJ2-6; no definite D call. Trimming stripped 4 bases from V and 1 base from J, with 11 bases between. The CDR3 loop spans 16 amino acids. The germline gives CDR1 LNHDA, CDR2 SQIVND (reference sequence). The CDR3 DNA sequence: TGTGCCAGTAGTAACATTGTGACATCTGGGGCCAACGTCCTGACTTTC. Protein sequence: CASSNIVTSGANVLTF.

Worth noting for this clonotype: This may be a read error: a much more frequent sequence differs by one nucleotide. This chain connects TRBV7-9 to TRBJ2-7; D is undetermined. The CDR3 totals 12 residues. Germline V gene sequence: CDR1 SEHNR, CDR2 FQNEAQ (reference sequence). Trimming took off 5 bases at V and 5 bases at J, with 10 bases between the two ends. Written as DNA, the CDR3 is TGTGCCAGCAGCCCCAGTGCAGACGAGCAGTACTTC. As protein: CASSPSADEQYF.

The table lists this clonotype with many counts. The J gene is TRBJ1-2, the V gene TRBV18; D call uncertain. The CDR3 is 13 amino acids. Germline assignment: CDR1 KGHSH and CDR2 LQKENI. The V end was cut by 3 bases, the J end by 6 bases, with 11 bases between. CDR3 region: CASSPHPDNGYTF. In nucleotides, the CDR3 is TGTGCCAGCTCACCGCATCCTGACAATGGCTACACCTTC. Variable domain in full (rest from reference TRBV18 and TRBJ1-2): NAGVMQNPRHLVRRRGQEARLRCSPMKGHSHVYWYRQLPEEGLKFMVYLQKENIIDESGMPKERFSAEFPKEGPSILRIQQVVRGDSAAYFCASSPHPDNGYTFGSGTRLTVV.

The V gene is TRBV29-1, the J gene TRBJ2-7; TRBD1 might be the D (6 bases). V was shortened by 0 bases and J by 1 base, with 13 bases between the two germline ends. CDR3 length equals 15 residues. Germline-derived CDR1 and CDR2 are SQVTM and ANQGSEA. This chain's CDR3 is CSVEDRAGASYEQYF. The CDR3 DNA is TGCAGCGTTGAAGATCGCGCAGGGGCTTCCTACGAGCAGTACTTC.

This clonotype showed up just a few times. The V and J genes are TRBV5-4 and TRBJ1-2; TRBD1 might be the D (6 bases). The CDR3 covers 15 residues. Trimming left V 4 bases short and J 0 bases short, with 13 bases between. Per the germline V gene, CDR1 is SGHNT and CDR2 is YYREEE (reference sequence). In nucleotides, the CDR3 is TGTGCCAGCAGCACCAACAGGGAAGCTAACTATGGCTACACCTTC. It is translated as CASSTNREANYGYTF.

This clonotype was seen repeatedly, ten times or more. The CDR3 here is CASSRGGGTDTQYF. For the CDR3, the DNA is TGTGCCAGCAGCAGGGGCGGAGGCACAGATACGCAGTATTTT. The rearrangement joins TRBV11-2 to TRBJ2-3; D may be TRBD1 (5 bases). This CDR3 contains 14 residues. The germline CDR1 and CDR2 sequences are SGHAT and FQNNGV. V lost 5 bases and J lost 1, with 10 bases in between.

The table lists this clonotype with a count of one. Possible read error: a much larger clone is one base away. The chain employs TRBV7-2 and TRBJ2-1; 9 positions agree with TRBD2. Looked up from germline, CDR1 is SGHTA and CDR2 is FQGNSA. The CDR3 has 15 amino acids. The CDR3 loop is CASSLVVSGRNEQSF. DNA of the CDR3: TGTGCCAGCAGCTTAGTGGTTAGCGGGAGAAATGAGCAGTCCTTC.

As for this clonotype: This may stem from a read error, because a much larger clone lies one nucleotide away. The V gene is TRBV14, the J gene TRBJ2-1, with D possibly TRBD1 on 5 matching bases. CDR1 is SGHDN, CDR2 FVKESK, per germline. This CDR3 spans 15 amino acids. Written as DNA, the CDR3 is TGTGCCAGCATCCAAGATCTCGGCAGGGTGAATGAGCAGTTCTTC. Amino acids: CASIQDLGRVNEQFF.

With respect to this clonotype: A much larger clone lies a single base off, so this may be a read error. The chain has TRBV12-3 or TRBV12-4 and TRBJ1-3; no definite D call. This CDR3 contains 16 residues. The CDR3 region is CASRLIVSNSGNTIYF. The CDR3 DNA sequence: TGTGCCAGCCGTTTAATTGTCAGCAACTCTGGAAACACCATATATTTT.

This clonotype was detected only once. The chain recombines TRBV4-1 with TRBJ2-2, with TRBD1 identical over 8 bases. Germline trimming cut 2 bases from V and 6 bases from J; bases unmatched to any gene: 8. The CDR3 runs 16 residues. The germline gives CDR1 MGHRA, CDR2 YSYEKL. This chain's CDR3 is CASSQWTGNIAGELFF. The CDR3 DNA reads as TGCGCCAGCAGCCAATGGACAGGGAATATTGCCGGGGAGCTGTTTTTT.

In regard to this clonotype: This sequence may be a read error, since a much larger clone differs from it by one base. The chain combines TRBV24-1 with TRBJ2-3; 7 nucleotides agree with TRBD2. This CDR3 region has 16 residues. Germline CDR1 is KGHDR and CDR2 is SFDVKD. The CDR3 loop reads CATSDQQRGPTGTQYF. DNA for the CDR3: TGTGCCACCAGTGACCAACAGCGGGGACCCACAGGTACGCAGTATTTT.

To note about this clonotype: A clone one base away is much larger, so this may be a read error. For the CDR3, the DNA is TGTGCCAGCAGTCCTCTACGACGCAGGAACCACGAGCAGTACTTC. This sequence encodes CASSPLRRRNHEQYF. The genes are TRBV6-2 or TRBV6-3 and TRBJ2-7; D is unclear. The CDR3 length is 15 residues. The V gene lost 5 bases and the J gene lost 5 bases, with 19 bases spanning the gap. Looked up from germline, CDR1 is MNHEY and CDR2 is SVGEGT.

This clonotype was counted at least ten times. CDR3 region: CASSFPGLAQETQYF. DNA of the CDR3: TGTGCCAGCAGCTTCCCGGGACTAGCCCAAGAGACCCAGTACTTC. This sequence joins TRBV5-4 and TRBJ2-5, with 9 bases that match TRBD2. The CDR3 is 15 amino acids. CDR1 is SGHNT, CDR2 YYREEE, per germline (reference sequence). V was clipped by 2 bases and J by 1 base; unmatched bases: 3.

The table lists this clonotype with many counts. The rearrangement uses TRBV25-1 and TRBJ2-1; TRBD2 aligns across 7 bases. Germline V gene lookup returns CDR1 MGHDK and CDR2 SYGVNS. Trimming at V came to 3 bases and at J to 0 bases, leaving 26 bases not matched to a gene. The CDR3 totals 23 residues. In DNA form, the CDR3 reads TGTGCCAGCAGTGAGCCCACCGGGACCAGCGGGAACCAAGCTCGAAGCTCCTACAATGAGCAGTTCTTC. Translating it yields CASSEPTGTSGNQARSSYNEQFF.

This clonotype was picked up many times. The CDR3 sequence: CASSQGPMGGSPYNEQFF. The DNA for the CDR3 is TGCGCCAGCAGCCAAGGCCCGATGGGGGGGTCCCCCTACAATGAGCAGTTCTTC. This chain links TRBV4-3 with TRBJ2-1, with 7 bases aligning to TRBD2. Germline CDR1 and CDR2: LGHNA and YSLEER. The CDR3 extends over 18 amino acids. V lost 1 base and J lost 2; bases outside the gene matches: 11.

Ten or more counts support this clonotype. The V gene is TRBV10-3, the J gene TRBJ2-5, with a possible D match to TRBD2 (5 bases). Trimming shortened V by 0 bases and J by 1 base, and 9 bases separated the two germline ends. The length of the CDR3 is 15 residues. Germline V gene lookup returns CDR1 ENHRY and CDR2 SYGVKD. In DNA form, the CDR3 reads TGTGCCATCAGTGAGTCGGGTGGACTCCAAGAGACCCAGTACTTC. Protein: CAISESGGLQETQYF.

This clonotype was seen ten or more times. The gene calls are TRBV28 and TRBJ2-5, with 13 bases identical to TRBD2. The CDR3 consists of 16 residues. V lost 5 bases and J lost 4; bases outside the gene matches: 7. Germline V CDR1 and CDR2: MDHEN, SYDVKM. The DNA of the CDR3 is TGTGCCAGCAGTGCCTCACTAGCGGGAGGGAGAGAGACCCAGTACTTC. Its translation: CASSASLAGGRETQYF.

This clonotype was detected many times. The CDR3 region is CASRDGSSYEQYF. CDR3 in DNA: TGTGCCAGCCGGGACGGAAGCTCCTACGAGCAGTACTTC. The chain couples TRBV6-1 to TRBJ2-7; D may be TRBD1 or TRBD2 (5 bases each). Germline CDR1 is MNHNS and CDR2 is SASEGT. V lost 8 bases, J lost 0 bases, and 11 bases lay in between. The CDR3 extends over 13 amino acids.

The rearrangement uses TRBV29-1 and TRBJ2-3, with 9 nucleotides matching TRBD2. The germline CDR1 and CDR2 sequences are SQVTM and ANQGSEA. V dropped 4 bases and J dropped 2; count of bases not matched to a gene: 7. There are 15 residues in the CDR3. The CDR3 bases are TGCAGCGTTGGACTAGCGGAGGTCTACACAGATACGCAGTATTTT. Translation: CSVGLAEVYTDTQYF.

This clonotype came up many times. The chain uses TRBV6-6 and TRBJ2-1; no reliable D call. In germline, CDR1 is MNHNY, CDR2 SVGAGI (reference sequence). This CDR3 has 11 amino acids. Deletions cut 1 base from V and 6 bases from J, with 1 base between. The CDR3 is CASSYFNEQFF. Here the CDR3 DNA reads TGTGCCAGCAGTTACTTCAATGAGCAGTTCTTC.

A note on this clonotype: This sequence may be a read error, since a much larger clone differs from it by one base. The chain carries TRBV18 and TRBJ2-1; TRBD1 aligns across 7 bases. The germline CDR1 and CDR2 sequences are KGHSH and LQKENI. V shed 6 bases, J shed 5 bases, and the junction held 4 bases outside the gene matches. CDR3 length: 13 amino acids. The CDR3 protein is CASSQGTDNEQFF. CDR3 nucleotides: TGTGCCAGCTCCCAAGGGACAGACAATGAGCAGTTCTTC.

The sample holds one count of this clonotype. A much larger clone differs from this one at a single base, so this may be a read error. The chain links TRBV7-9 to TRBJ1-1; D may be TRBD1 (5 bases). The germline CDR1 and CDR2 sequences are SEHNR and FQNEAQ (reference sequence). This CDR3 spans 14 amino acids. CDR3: CASRLDSSNTEAFF. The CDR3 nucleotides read TGTGCCAGCCGCTTAGACAGCTCGAACACTGAAGCTTTCTTT.

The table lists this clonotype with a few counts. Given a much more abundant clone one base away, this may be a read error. The CDR3 DNA follows: TGTGCCAGCAGTCCCTCCCCTATGGGACAGGGGTGGCCCTACGAGCAGTACTTC. It specifies CASSPSPMGQGWPYEQYF. V gene TRBV27 combines with J gene TRBJ2-7; 10 bases agree with TRBD1. There are 18 residues in the CDR3. Germline trimming cut 5 bases from V and 2 bases from J; bases unmatched to any gene: 15. CDR1 MNHEY and CDR2 SMNVEV come from the germline V gene (reference sequence).

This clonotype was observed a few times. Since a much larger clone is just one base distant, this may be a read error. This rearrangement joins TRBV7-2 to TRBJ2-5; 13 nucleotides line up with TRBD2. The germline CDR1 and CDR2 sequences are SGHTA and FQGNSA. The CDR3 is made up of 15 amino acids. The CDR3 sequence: CAISLGGLAGETQYF. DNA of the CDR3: TGTGCCATCAGCTTAGGGGGACTAGCGGGGGAGACCCAGTACTTC. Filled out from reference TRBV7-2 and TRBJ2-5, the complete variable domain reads GAGVSQSPSNKVTEKGKDVELRCDPISGHTALYWYRQSLGQGLEFLIYFQGNSAPDKSGLPSDRFSAERTGGSVSTLTIQRTQQEDSAVYLCAISLGGLAGETQYFGPGTRLLVL.

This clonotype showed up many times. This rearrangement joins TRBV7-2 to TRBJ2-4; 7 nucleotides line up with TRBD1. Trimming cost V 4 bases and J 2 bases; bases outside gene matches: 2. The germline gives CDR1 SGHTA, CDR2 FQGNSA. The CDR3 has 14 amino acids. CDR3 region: CASSSGGSKNIQYF. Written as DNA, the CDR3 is TGTGCCAGCAGCTCAGGGGGATCCAAAAACATTCAGTACTTC.

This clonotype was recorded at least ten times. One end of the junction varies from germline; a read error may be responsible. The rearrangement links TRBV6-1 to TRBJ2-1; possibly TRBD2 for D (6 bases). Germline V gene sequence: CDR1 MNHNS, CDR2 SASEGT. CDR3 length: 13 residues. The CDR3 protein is CASSEGTYNEQFF. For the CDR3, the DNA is TGTGCCAGCAGCGAAGGGACTTACAATGAGCAGTTCTTC.

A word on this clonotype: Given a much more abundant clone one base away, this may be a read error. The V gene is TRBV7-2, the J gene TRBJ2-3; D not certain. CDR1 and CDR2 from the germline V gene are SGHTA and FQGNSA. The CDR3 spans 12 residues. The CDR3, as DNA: TGTGCCGGCAGCCTCGACGCGAATACGCAGTATTTT. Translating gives CAGSLDANTQYF.